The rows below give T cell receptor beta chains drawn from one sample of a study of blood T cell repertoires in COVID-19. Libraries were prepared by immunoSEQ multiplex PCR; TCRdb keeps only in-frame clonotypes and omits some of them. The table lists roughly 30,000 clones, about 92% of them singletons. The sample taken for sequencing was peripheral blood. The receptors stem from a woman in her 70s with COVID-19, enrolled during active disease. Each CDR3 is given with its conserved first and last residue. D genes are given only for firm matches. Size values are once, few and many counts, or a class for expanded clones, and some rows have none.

TGTGCCAGCAGTATATCCGGGCTTTCGGGGTTCGAAAAACTGTTTTTT | CASSISGLSGFEKLFF | TRBV2 | . | . | TRBJ1-4
TGTGCCAGCAGCCAAGGTAGTGACACTGAAGCTTTCTTT | CASSQGSDTEAFF | TRBV3-1/TRBV3-2 | . | . | TRBJ1-1
TGTGCCAGCAGCTTATGGGTGGGGAGTTGGGTCCAAGAGACCCAGTACTTC | CASSLWVGSWVQETQYF | TRBV7-8 | . | . | TRBJ2-5
TGTGCCAGCAGTTCGACAACTAGATCACCCCTCCACTTT | CASSSTTRSPLHF | TRBV12-3/TRBV12-4 | once | . | TRBJ1-6
TGTGCCAGCAGCGTAGGGTCTACCGGAAACACCATATATTTT | CASSVGSTGNTIYF | TRBV9 | . | . | TRBJ1-3
TGTGCCAGTAGTACCGGGAGGACAGGGTTTCAGCCCCAGCATTTT | CASSTGRTGFQPQHF | TRBV19 | . | TRBD1 | TRBJ1-5
TGCGCCAGCACCAACGCCGCCGGTTTGAACACTGAAGCTTTCTTT | CASTNAAGLNTEAFF | TRBV4-1 | . | . | TRBJ1-1
TGTGCCAGTAGTGGGGAAGGGGCTCAAGCTTTCTTT | CASSGEGAQAFF | TRBV19 | . | . | TRBJ1-1
TGTGCCAGTAGTATCCCGCAGGGGGGAGGCTACACCTTC | CASSIPQGGGYTF | TRBV19 | . | TRBD1 | TRBJ1-2
TGTGCCAGCAGCCAAGTATTTAGCGGGAGGGCCGGAGAGCAGTTCTTC | CASSQVFSGRAGEQFF | TRBV4-2 | . | TRBD2 | TRBJ2-1
TGTGCCACCAGCAGACTCGCCGACAGGGCCTATGGCTACACCTTC | CATSRLADRAYGYTF | TRBV15 | once | TRBD1 | TRBJ1-2
TGTGCCAGCTCGTCTACCGTAAACACCGGGGAGCTGTTTTTT | CASSSTVNTGELFF | TRBV18 | . | . | TRBJ2-2
TGTGCCAGCAGCTCTCCGGGACAGGGAGGCTACACCTTC | CASSSPGQGGYTF | TRBV12-3/TRBV12-4 | . | TRBD1 | TRBJ1-2
TGTGCCAGCAGCATGGAGGGGCAGCCCCAGCATTTT | CASSMEGQPQHF | TRBV6-5 | . | . | TRBJ1-5
TGTGCCAGTAGTATCGCCGGGGAGACCCAGTACTTC | CASSIAGETQYF | TRBV19 | . | . | TRBJ2-5
TGCAGCGTGCAGGAGGACCTTAATTCACCCCTCCACTTT | CSVQEDLNSPLHF | TRBV29-1 | . | . | TRBJ1-6
TGCGCCAGCAGCTCGGACTATGGCTACGAGCAGTACTTC | CASSSDYGYEQYF | TRBV5-1 | once | . | TRBJ2-7
TGTGCCAGGGAACGAGGACAAAGTAAGCAGTTCTTC | CARERGQSKQFF | TRBV2 | . | . | TRBJ2-1
TGTGCCAGCAGTTACTCGGGCAGCTACCGCTACGAGCAGTACTTC | CASSYSGSYRYEQYF | TRBV6-5 | . | . | TRBJ2-7
TGCGCCAGCAGGGACTCTAGTAATGAAAAACTGTTTTTT | CASRDSSNEKLFF | TRBV5-1 | . | . | TRBJ1-4
TGTGCCAGCTCACCAGGCGGGAGGGCCTTCGGTTTAGAGCAGTTCTTC | CASSPGGRAFGLEQFF | TRBV18 | . | TRBD2 | TRBJ2-1
TGCAGCGTTGGCGGACAGGGGAACTATGGCTACACCTTC | CSVGGQGNYGYTF | TRBV29-1 | . | TRBD1 | TRBJ1-2
TGTGCCAGCAGCTTGGGCCAGGGGTATAATTCACCCCTCCACTTT | CASSLGQGYNSPLHF | TRBV5-8 | . | . | TRBJ1-6
TGCGCCAGCAGCCAAGATTCCAAGAGAAACACTGAAGCTTTCTTT | CASSQDSKRNTEAFF | TRBV4-1 | once | . | TRBJ1-1
TGTGCCTGGAGTGTATCGGGGTATGAGCAGTACTTC | CAWSVSGYEQYF | TRBV30 | once | . | TRBJ2-7
TGCGCCAGCAGCTTGAGTAGCGGAGCCCGGGATACGCAGTATTTT | CASSLSSGARDTQYF | TRBV5-1 | . | . | TRBJ2-3
TGCGCCAGCAGCCAAACTAGCACTAATGAGCAGTTCTTC | CASSQTSTNEQFF | TRBV4-3 | . | . | TRBJ2-1
TGTGCCAGTTCCCGGGACAGGGAATCTGGAAACACCATATATTTT | CASSRDRESGNTIYF | TRBV19 | . | TRBD1 | TRBJ1-3
TGTGCCAGCAGTGAATCGATTTACAGGGAACCGGATTCACCCCTCCACTTT | CASSESIYREPDSPLHF | TRBV25-1 | . | . | TRBJ1-6
TGTGCCAGCAGCCTAGGACAGTACAATGAGCAGTTCTTC | CASSLGQYNEQFF | TRBV7-6 | . | . | TRBJ2-1
TGTGCCAGCAGCTACGACAGCCAGACTGGAAACACCATATATTTT | CASSYDSQTGNTIYF | TRBV7-2 | . | . | TRBJ1-3
TGTGCCAGCAGCCTGCAGGGGTCGCGTGAAAAACTGTTTTTT | CASSLQGSREKLFF | TRBV5-4 | . | . | TRBJ1-4
TGTGCCAGCAGATCTAGTTCGGGGACAGGGGGAGTGGGGACTGAAGCTTTCTTT | CASRSSSGTGGVGTEAFF | TRBV28 | once | TRBD1 | TRBJ1-1
TGTGCCAGCAGCTCAGCGGGGGCTCTTTGGGATGAGCAGTTCTTC | CASSSAGALWDEQFF | TRBV11-3 | once | TRBD2 | TRBJ2-1
TGTGCCAGCAGCTTAATCCGGGAATCCTACGAGCAGTACTTC | CASSLIRESYEQYF | TRBV7-3 | . | . | TRBJ2-7
TGCGCCAGCAGCTTTACCGGGAGCTTTACCCCCTATGGCTACACCTTC | CASSFTGSFTPYGYTF | TRBV5-1 | . | . | TRBJ1-2
TGTGCCAGCAGTGAAGCGATTACAGGGGGCTATGGCTACACCTTC | CASSEAITGGYGYTF | TRBV6-1 | once | TRBD1 | TRBJ1-2
TGTGCCAGTAGCCAGGACAGGGGAGGCGAAAAACTGTTTTTT | CASSQDRGGEKLFF | TRBV19 | . | TRBD1 | TRBJ1-4
TGTGCCAGCAGCGCGCTGGGACAGGGAGGCACTGAAGCTTTCTTT | CASSALGQGGTEAFF | TRBV9 | . | TRBD1 | TRBJ1-1